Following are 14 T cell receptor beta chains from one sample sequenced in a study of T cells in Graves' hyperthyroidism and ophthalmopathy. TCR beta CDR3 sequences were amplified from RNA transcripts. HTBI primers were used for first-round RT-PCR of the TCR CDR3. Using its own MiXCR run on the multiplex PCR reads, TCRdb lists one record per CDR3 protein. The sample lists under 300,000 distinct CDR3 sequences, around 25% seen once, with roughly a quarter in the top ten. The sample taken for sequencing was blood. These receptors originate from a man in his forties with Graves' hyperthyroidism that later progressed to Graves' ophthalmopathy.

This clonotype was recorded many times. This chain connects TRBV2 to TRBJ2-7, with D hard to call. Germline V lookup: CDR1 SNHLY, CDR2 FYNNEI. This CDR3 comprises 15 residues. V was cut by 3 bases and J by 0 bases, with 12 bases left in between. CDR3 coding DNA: TGTGCCAGCAGTGATTTACTCGTAAGCTCCTACGAGCAGTACTTC. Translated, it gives CASSDLLVSSYEQYF.

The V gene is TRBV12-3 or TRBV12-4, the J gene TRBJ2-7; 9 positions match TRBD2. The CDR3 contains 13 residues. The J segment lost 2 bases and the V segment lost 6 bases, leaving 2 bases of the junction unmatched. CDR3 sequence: CASRLAGPYEQYF. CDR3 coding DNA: TGTGCCAGCAGGCTAGCGGGACCCTACGAGCAGTACTTC.

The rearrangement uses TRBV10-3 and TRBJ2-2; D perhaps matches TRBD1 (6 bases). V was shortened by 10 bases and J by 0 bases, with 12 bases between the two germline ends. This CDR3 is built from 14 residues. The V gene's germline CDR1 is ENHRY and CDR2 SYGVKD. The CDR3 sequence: CATNRESNTGELFF. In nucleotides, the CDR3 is TGTGCCACAAACAGGGAATCGAACACCGGGGAGCTGTTTTTT.

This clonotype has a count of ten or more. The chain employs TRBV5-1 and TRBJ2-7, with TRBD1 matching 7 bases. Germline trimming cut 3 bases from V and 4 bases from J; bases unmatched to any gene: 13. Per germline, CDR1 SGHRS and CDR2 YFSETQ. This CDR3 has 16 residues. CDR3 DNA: TGCGCCAGCAGCTCATCCACAGGGGCGCATCCGTACGAGCAGTACTTC. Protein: CASSSSTGAHPYEQYF.

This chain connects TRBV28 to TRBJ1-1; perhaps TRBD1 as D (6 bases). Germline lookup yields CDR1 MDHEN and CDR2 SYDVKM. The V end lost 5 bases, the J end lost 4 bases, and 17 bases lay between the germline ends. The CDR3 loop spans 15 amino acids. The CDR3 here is CASSAHRTVFTEAFF. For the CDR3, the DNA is TGTGCCAGCAGTGCCCACCGGACAGTGTTCACTGAAGCTTTCTTT.

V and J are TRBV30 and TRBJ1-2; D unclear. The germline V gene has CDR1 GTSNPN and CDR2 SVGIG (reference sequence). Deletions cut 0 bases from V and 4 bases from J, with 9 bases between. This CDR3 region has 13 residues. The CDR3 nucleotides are TGTGCCTGGAGTGTAGGGTCAATCTATGGCTACACCTTC. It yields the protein CAWSVGSIYGYTF.

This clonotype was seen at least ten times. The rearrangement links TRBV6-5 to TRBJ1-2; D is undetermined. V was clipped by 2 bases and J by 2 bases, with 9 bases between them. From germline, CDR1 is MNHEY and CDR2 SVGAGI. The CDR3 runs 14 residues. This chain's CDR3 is CASSYEGMNYGYTF. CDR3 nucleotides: TGTGCCAGCAGTTACGAAGGGATGAACTATGGCTACACCTTC.

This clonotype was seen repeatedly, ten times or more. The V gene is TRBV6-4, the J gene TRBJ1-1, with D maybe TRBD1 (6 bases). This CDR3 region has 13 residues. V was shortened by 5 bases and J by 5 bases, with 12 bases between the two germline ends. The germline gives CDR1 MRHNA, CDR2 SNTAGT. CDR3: CASSTGLGTEAFF. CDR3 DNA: TGTGCCAGCAGTACAGGGTTGGGAACTGAAGCTTTCTTT.

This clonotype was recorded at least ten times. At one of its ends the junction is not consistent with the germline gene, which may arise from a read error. The CDR3 region is CASSPLAGVPYERYF. CDR3 bases: TGTGCCAGCAGCCCACTAGCGGGAGTACCGTACGAGCGGTACTTC. The chain uses TRBV12-3 or TRBV12-4 and TRBJ2-7; 11 bases are a match to TRBD2. CDR3 length: 15 residues.

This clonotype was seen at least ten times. The CDR3 loop reads CASSLGGGAYEQYF. Here the CDR3 DNA reads TGTGCCAGCAGCTTAGGAGGGGGCGCCTACGAGCAGTACTTC. The J gene is TRBJ2-7, the V gene TRBV13; 7 bases agree with TRBD1. Germline V gives CDR1 PRHDT, CDR2 FYEKMQ (reference sequence). This CDR3 comprises 14 residues. V shed 0 bases, J shed 2 bases, and the junction held 1 base outside the gene matches.

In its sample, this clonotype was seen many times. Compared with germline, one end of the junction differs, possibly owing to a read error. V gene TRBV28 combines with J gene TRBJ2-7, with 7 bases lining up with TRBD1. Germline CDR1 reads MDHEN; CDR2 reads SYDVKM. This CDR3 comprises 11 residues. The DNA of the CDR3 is TGTGCCAGCAGCTCGACGGACAGGCCCCGCTTC. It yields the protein CASSSTDRPRF.

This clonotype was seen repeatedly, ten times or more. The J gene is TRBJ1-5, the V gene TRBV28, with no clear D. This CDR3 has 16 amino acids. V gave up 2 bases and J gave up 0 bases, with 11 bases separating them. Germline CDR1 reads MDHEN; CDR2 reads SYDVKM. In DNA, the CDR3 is TGTGCCAGCAGTTTAAGAACAGATTATAGCAATCAGCCCCAGCATTTT. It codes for CASSLRTDYSNQPQHF.

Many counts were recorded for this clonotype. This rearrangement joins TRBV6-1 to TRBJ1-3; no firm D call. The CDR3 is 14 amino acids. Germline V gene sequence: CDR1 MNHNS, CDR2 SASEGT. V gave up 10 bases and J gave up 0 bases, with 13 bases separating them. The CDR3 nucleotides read TGTGCCATCAGCCCAACCCTCTCTGGAAACACCATATATTTT. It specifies CAISPTLSGNTIYF.

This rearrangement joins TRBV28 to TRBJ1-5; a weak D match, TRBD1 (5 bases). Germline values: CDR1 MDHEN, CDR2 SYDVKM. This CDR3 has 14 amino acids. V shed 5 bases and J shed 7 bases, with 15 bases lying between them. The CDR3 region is CASSEVRVGQPQHF. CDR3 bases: TGTGCCAGCAGTGAAGTCAGGGTGGGCCAGCCCCAGCATTTT.